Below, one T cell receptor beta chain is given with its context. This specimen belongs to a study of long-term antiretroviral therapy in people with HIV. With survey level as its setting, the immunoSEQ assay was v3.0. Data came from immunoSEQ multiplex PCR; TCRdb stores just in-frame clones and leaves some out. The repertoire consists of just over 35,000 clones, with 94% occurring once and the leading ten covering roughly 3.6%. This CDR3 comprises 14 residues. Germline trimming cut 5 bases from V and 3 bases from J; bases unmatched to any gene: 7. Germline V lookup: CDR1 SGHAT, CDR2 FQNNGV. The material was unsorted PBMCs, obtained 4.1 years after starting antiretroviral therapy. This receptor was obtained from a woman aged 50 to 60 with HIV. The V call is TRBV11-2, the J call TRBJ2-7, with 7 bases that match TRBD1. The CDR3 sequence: CASSLQTGFYEQYF. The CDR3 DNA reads TGTGCCAGCAGCCTACAGACAGGGTTCTACGAGCAGTACTTC.